This is a list of T cell receptor beta chains from one sample in a study of siplizumab effects on memory and regulatory T cells. The protocol was immunoSEQ multiplex PCR, while the TCRdb copy is restricted to in-frame clones and leaves out a portion. Among some 100,000 clones listed, 90% to 95% were seen once. The specimen sequenced was non-Treg CD4+ T cells sorted from blood. Receptors were obtained from a human donor in good health. CDR3s include the opening cysteine and the closing phenylalanine or tryptophan. D genes are given only for firm matches. Size values are once, few and many counts, or a class for expanded clones, and some rows have none.

TRBV19	.	TRBJ2-3	TRBD2	TGTGCCAGTAGTATGCCCCCCCGACTAGCGGGGGGCACAGATACGCAGTATTTT	CASSMPPRLAGGTDTQYF
TRBV7-9	few	TRBJ1-1	.	TGTGCCAGCAGCCTACAGTCCGGGGCGAACACTGAAGCTTTCTTT	CASSLQSGANTEAFF
TRBV7-2	.	TRBJ1-5	.	TGTGCCAGCAGCTTAGGAGGGCAGGTTGGCAATCAGCCCCAGCATTTT	CASSLGGQVGNQPQHF
TRBV6-4	.	TRBJ2-2	.	TGTGCCAGCAGTGAGACTTCCACCGGGGAGCTGTTTTTT	CASSETSTGELFF
TRBV5-1	.	TRBJ2-1	.	TGCGCCAGCAGCACCCAAGGACGGGGGTATGGGAATGAGCAGTTCTTC	CASSTQGRGYGNEQFF
TRBV29-1	.	TRBJ1-1	.	TGCAGCTTAACAGGGACTGAAGCTTTCTTT	CSLTGTEAFF
TRBV29-1	.	TRBJ1-4	TRBD1	TGCAGCGCTATACAGGGGAATGAAAAACTGTTTTTT	CSAIQGNEKLFF
TRBV7-3	.	TRBJ2-3	.	TGTGCCAGCAGCTTATTTTCGAGTCCTAGGGAGGCGCAGTATTTT	CASSLFSSPREAQYF
TRBV5-6	.	TRBJ2-1	TRBD1	TGTGCCAGCAGCTGGGGACAGGGGGCGTACAATGAGCAGTTCTTC	CASSWGQGAYNEQFF
TRBV7-3	.	TRBJ2-2	.	TGTGCCAGCAGCCGCTCGGGCGTCGCGAACACCGGGGAGCTGTTTTTT	CASSRSGVANTGELFF
TRBV30	.	TRBJ2-5	TRBD2	TGTGCCTGGAGTAGACTAGCGGGGAGCGAGACCCAGTACTTC	CAWSRLAGSETQYF
TRBV7-3	.	TRBJ2-5	.	TGTGCCAGCAGCTTAAATTGGGGTGGGGGAGAGACCCAGTACTTC	CASSLNWGGGETQYF
TRBV28	once	TRBJ1-2	.	TGTGCCAGCAGTTTGGGACGGACAAACTATGGCTACACCTTC	CASSLGRTNYGYTF
TRBV7-9	.	TRBJ2-7	.	TGTGCCAGCAGCTTAGCTGGGCAGACCTACGAGCAGTACTTC	CASSLAGQTYEQYF
TRBV2	.	TRBJ1-6	TRBD1	TGTGCCAGCACCCAGGACAGGAATAATTCACCCCTCCACTTT	CASTQDRNNSPLHF
TRBV14	.	TRBJ2-3	.	TGTGCCAGCAGCCCCCCCGGGGCTCGGGATACGCAGTATTTT	CASSPPGARDTQYF
TRBV7-7	once	TRBJ2-3	TRBD1	TGTGCCAGCAGCTCGGACAGGGCAACAGATACGCAGTATTTT	CASSSDRATDTQYF
TRBV7-2	once	TRBJ1-1	.	TGTGCCAGCAGCCGCCAGGGTGGAACTGAAGCTTTCTTT	CASSRQGGTEAFF
TRBV27	.	TRBJ2-7	TRBD1	TGTGCCAGCAGTCGAACAGGGGACAGCCACGAGCAGTACTTC	CASSRTGDSHEQYF
TRBV11-2	.	TRBJ2-3	TRBD2	TGTGCCAGCAGCCCTAGGCCTCGGACTAGCGGGGGGGCAGGGGATACGCAGTATTTT	CASSPRPRTSGGAGDTQYF
TRBV5-1	.	TRBJ2-2	.	TGCGCCAGCAGCTTGGAACCAGAGGAATCCGGGGAGCTGTTTTTT	CASSLEPEESGELFF
TRBV18	.	TRBJ1-1	TRBD1	TGTGCCAGCCACCCTCAAACAGGGGGCACTGAAGCTTTCTTT	CASHPQTGGTEAFF
TRBV7-9	.	TRBJ1-2	.	TGTGCCAGCAGCTTAGTGGCACTTAACTATGGCTACACCTTC	CASSLVALNYGYTF
TRBV7-3	.	TRBJ2-1	.	TGTGCCAGCAGCTTAGTACCGACCCGATTTTCCGGAATCGACAATGAGCAGTTCTTC	CASSLVPTRFSGIDNEQFF
TRBV28	.	TRBJ2-3	.	TGTGCCACCCACCTCGCTGGGCGGGGTAGCACAGATACGCAGTATTTT	CATHLAGRGSTDTQYF
TRBV7-7	.	TRBJ1-4	.	TGTGCCAGCAGCCATGGGGTTAATGAAAAACTGTTTTTT	CASSHGVNEKLFF
TRBV5-1	.	TRBJ2-5	.	TGCGCCAGCAGCTTGTTGAGCGACCGAGAGACCCAGTACTTC	CASSLLSDRETQYF
TRBV11-1	.	TRBJ1-1	.	TGTGCCAGCAGCCGAAGCACTGAAGCTTTCTTT	CASSRSTEAFF
TRBV6-5	.	TRBJ1-2	.	TGTGCCACTTATCTAGCCCATGGCTACACCTTC	CATYLAHGYTF
TRBV6-5	few	TRBJ1-1	.	TGTGCCAGCAGTTACAACCAACTCGAAGCTTTCTTT	CASSYNQLEAFF
TRBV5-4	.	TRBJ2-1	TRBD1	TGTGCCAGCAGCCTCGACAGGGGGCCCTACAATGAGCAGTTCTTC	CASSLDRGPYNEQFF
TRBV7-9	.	TRBJ2-1	TRBD2	TGTGCCAGCCAAGGGACTAGTGCCTACAATGAGCAGTTCTTC	CASQGTSAYNEQFF
TRBV7-6	.	TRBJ2-7	.	TGTGCCAGCAGTCAAGGGGGTTCCCTCTACGAGCAGTACTTC	CASSQGGSLYEQYF
TRBV15	.	TRBJ2-6	.	TGTGCCACCAGCAGAGTGGGCTGGGGGGCTGGGGCCAACGTCCTGACTTTC	CATSRVGWGAGANVLTF